This paragraph covers one T cell receptor beta chain sequence. This record belongs to a study of technical replicates of blood from a few donors. Here immunoSEQ multiplex PCR was the method, and the copy in TCRdb shows in-frame clones only, minus some. Among tens of thousands of clones listed, around 94% were seen once. The sequence came from a human donor in good health. Source material: T cells isolated from PBMCs.

CDR3 sequence: CASSSQSSTGNTIYF. CDR3 nucleotides: TGTGCCAGTAGTTCCCAATCTTCTACTGGAAACACCATATATTTT. The gene calls are TRBV19 and TRBJ1-3, with D unresolved. The CDR3 loop spans 15 amino acids. The ends were cut back, 5 bases at V and 2 bases at J, with 13 bases in the middle. CDR1 and CDR2 (germline): LNHDA, SQIVND (reference sequence).